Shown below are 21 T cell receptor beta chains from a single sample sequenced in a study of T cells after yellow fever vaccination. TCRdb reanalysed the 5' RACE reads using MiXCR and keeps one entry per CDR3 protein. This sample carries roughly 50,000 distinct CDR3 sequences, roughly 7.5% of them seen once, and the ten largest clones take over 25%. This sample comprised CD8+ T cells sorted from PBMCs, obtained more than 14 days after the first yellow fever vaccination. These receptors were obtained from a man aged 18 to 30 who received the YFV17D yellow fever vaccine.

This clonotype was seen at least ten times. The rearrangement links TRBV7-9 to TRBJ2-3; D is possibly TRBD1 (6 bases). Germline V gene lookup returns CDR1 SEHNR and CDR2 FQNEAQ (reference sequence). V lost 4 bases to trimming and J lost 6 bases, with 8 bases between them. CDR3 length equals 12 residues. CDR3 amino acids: CASSYRDDTQYF. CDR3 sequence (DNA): TGTGCCAGCAGCTACAGGGACGATACGCAGTATTTT. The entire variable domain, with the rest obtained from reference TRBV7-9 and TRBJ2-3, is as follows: DTGVSQNPRHKITKRGQNVTFRCDPISEHNRLYWYRQTLGQGPEFLTYFQNEAQLEKSRLLSDRFSAERPKGSFSTLEIQRTEQGDSAMYLCASSYRDDTQYFGPGTRLTVL.

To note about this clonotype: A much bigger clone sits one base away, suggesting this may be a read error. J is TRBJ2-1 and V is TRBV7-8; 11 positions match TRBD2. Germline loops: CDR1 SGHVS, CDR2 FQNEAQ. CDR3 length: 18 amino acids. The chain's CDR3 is CGSSLSLAGGPSYNEQFF. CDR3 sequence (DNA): TGTGGCAGCAGCTTATCCCTAGCGGGGGGTCCCTCCTACAATGAGCAGTTCTTC.

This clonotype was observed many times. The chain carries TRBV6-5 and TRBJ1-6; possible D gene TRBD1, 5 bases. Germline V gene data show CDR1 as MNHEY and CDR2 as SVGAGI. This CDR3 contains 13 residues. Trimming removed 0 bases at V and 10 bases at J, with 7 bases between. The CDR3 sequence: CASSYSGESPLHF. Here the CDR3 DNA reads TGTGCCAGCAGTTACTCGGGGGAGTCACCCCTCCACTTT.

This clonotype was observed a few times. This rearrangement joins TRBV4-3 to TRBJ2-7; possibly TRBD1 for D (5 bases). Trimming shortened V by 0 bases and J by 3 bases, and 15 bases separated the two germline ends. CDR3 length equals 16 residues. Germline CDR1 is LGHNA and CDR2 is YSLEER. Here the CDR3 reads CASSQDSKGPGYEQYF. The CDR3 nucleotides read TGCGCCAGCAGCCAAGATAGTAAGGGGCCGGGCTACGAGCAGTACTTC.

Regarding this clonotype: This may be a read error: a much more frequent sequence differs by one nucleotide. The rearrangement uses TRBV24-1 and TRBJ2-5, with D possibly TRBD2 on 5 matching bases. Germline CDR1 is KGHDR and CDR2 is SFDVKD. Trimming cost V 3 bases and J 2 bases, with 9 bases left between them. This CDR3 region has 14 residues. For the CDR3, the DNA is TGTGCCACCAGTGATCAGGAGGATCAAGAGACCCAGTACTTC. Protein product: CATSDQEDQETQYF.

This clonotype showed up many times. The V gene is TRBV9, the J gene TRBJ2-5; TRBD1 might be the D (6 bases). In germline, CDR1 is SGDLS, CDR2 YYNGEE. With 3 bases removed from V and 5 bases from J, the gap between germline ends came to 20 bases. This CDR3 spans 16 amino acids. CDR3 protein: CASSGKTGTLGETQYF. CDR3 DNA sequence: TGTGCCAGCAGCGGAAAGACAGGCACCTTAGGGGAGACCCAGTACTTC.

In DNA form, the CDR3 reads TGTGCCAGCAGCGACTCAGGGGGCAAGAGTGAAGCTTTCTTT. Translation: CASSDSGGKSEAFF. The chain links TRBV7-2 to TRBJ1-1, with 8 bases identical to TRBD1. Germline V gives CDR1 SGHTA, CDR2 FQGNSA. After removal of 5 bases from V and 7 bases from J, the junction contained 9 bases not matched to a gene. CDR3 length: 14 amino acids.

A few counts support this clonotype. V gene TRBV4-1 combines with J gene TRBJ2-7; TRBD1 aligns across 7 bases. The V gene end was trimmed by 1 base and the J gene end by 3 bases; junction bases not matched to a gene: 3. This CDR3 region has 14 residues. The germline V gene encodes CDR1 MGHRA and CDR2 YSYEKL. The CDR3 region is CASSQVAGGYEQYF. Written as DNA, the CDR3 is TGCGCCAGCAGCCAAGTAGCAGGGGGCTACGAGCAGTACTTC.

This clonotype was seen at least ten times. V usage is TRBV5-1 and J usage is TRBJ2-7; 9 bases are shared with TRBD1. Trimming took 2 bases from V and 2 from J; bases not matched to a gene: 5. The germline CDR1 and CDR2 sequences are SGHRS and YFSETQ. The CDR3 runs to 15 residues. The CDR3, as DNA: TGCGCCAGCAGCTTCACAGGGGGCCAAACCTACGAGCAGTACTTC. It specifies CASSFTGGQTYEQYF. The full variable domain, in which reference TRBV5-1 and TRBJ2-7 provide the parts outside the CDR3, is KAGVTQTPRYLIKTRGQQVTLSCSPISGHRSVSWYQQTPGQGLQFLFEYFSETQRNKGNFPGRFSGRQFSNSRSEMNVSTLELGDSALYLCASSFTGGQTYEQYFGPGTRLTVT.

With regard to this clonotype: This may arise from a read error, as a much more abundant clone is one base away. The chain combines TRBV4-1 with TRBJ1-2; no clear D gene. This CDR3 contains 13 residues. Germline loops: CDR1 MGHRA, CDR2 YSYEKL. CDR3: CANSQAREEGYTF. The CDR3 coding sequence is TGCGCCAACAGCCAAGCCCGGGAGGAAGGCTACACCTTC.

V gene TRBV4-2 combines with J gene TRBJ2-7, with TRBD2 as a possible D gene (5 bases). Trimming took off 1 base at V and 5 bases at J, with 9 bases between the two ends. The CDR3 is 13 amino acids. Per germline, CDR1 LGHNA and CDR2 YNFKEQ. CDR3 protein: CASSQGETNEQYF. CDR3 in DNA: TGTGCCAGCAGCCAAGGGGAGACCAACGAGCAGTACTTC.

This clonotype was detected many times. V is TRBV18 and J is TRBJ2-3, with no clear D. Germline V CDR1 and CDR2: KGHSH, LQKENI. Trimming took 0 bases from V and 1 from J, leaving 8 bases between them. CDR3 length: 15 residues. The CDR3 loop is CASSPPRLGTDTQYF. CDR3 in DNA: TGTGCCAGCTCACCACCTCGGCTAGGCACAGATACGCAGTATTTT.

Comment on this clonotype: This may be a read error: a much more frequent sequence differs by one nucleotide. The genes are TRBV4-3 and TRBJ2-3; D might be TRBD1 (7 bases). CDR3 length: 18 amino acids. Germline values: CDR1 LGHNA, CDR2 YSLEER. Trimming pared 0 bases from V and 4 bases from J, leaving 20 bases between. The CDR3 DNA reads TGCGCCAGCAGCCAAGATGTAAGACTAGAGGGGGCCCCAGATACGCAGTATTTT. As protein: CASSQDVRLEGAPDTQYF.

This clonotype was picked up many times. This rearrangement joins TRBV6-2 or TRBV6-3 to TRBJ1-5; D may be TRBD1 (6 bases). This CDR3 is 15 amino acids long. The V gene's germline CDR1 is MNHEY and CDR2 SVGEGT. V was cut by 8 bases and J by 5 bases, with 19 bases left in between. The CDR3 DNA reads TGTGCCAGCCTTGACCCGGACAGCCGATATCAGCCCCAGCATTTT. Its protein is CASLDPDSRYQPQHF.

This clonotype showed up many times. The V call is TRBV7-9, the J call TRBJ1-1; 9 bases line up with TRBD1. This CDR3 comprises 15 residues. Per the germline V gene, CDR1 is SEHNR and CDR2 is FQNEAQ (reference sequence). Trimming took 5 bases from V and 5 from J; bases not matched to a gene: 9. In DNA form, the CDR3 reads TGTGCCAGCAGCCCTAGGGACAGGGAAGGAACTGAAGCTTTCTTT. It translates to CASSPRDREGTEAFF.

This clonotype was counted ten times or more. The CDR3: CSARDIISYNEQFF. CDR3 nucleotides: TGCAGCGCCCGCGACATTATCTCCTACAATGAGCAGTTCTTC. This rearrangement joins TRBV29-1 to TRBJ2-1; D remains ambiguous. V lost 7 bases and J 0 bases, leaving 13 bases between the germline ends. Germline loops: CDR1 SQVTM, CDR2 ANQGSEA. The CDR3 runs to 14 residues.

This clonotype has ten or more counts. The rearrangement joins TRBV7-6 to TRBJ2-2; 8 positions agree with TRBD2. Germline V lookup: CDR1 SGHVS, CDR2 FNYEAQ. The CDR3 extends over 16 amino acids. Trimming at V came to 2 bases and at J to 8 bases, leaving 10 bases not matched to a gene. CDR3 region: CASSLRLAGPLGELFF. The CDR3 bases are TGTGCCAGCAGCTTAAGGCTAGCGGGCCCCCTAGGGGAGCTGTTTTTT.

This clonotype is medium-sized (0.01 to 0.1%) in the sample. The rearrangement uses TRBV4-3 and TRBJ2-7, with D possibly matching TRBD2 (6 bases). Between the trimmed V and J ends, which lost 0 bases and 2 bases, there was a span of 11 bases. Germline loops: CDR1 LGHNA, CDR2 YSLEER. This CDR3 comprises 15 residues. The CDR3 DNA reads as TGCGCCAGCAGCCAAGATCGGCGGGACCCCTACGAGCAGTACTTC. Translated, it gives CASSQDRRDPYEQYF.

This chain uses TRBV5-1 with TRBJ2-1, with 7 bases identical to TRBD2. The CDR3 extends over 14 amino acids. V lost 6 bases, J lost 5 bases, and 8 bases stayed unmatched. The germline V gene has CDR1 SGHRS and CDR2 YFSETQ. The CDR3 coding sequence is TGCGCCAGCAAGGAGCGGGGAGAAAACAATGAGCAGTTCTTC. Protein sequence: CASKERGENNEQFF.

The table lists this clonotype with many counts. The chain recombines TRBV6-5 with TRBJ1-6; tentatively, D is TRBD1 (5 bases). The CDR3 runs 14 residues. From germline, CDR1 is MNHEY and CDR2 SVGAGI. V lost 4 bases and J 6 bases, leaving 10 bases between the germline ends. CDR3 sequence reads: CASSSIDSNSPLHF. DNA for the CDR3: TGTGCCAGCAGTTCAATAGACAGTAATTCACCCCTCCACTTT.

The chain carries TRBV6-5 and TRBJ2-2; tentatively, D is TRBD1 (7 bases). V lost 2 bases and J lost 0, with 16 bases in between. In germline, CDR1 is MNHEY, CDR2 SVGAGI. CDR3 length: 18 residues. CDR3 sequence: CASSYRHGGTANTGELFF. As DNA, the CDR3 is TGTGCCAGCAGTTACCGCCATGGGGGGACAGCGAACACCGGGGAGCTGTTTTTT.